Detailed here is one T cell receptor (beta chain). Its antigen is not identified. The data are from a study of vaccination effects on CD4 cells after COVID-19. Expansion with viral peptide pools was applied to antigen-specific CD4+ T cells by the ViraFEST assay prior to sequencing. An approximately ten-day culture period preceded the isolation of CD4+ T cells. Documented for the person is a PCR-confirmed SARS-CoV-2 infection occurring between March and December 2020. Two million PBMC were seeded per well and grown in the presence of roughly 10 IU/ml IL-2 and around 11 ug/ml peptides. A half-medium replacement with IL-2 medium was carried out on days 3 and 7. The data were produced by immunoSEQ multiplex PCR, yet TCRdb's version contains in-frame clones alone and is incomplete. Here the sample spans under 70,000 clones, roughly three quarters being singletons. Germline V lookup: CDR1 SGHTA, CDR2 FQGTGA. The CDR3 has 16 residues. The V segment lost 1 base and the J segment 6 bases; nucleotides outside the gene matches: 11.

Findings of the study overall: Substantial clonal contraction characterized both infection- and vaccine-induced clones late after vaccination.

Sequenced material: CD4+ T cells from PBMCs cultured with HIV peptides, taken before COVID-19 vaccination. Subset defined: HIV-1 Nef peptide pool negative control/reference culture. The TCR originated in a human donor who had a prior SARS-CoV-2 infection. This rearrangement joins TRBV7-3 to TRBJ2-7, with 8 bases lining up with TRBD2. CDR3 coding DNA: TGTGCCAGCAGCTTAATGGCGGGGGGCCCCATGGGCGAGCAGTACTTC. This gives the protein CASSLMAGGPMGEQYF.